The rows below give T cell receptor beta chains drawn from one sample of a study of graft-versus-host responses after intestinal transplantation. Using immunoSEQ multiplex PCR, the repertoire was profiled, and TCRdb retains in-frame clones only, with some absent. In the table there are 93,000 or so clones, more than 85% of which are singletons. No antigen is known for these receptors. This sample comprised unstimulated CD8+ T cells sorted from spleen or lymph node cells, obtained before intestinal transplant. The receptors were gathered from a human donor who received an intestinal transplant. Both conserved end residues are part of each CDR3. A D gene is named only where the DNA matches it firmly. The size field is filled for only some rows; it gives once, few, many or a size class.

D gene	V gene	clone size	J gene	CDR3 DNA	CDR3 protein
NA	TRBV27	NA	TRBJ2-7	TGTGCCAGCAGTCAAGGTGGGGAGCAGTACTTC	CASSQGGEQYF
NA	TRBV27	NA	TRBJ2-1	TGTGCCAGCAGTTTATCGTGGTTTGGGAACAATGAGCAGTTCTTC	CASSLSWFGNNEQFF
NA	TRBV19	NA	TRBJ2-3	TGTGCCAGTAGTGAGTTGGGACAAATCACAGATACGCAGTATTTT	CASSELGQITDTQYF
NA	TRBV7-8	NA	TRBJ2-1	TGTGCCAGCAGCCCTAGGGACTACAATGAGCAGTTCTTC	CASSPRDYNEQFF
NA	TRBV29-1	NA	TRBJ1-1	TGCAGCGTTGACGGCGGGAACACTGAAGCTTTCTTT	CSVDGGNTEAFF
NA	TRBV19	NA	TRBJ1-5	TGTGCCAGTAGTATTATGGGTTGGGGCAATCAGCCCCAGCATTTT	CASSIMGWGNQPQHF
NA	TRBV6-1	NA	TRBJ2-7	TGTGCCAGCAGTGAAAACAGATTAAGATACGAGCAGTACTTC	CASSENRLRYEQYF
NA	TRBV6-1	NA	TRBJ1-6	TGTGCCAGCAGTGAAATCCCCGCCCCTAGCTCCTATAATTCACCCCTCCACTTT	CASSEIPAPSSYNSPLHF
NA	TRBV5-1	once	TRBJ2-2	TGCGCCAGCAGCCTCACCGAACCCACCGGGGAGCTGTTTTTT	CASSLTEPTGELFF
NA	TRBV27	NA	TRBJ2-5	TGTGCCAGCAGTTTAGGTCGGGCCCCAACGCAAGAGACCCAGTACTTC	CASSLGRAPTQETQYF
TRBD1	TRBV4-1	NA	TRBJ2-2	TGCGCCAGCAGCCTAAACCCGGGACAGGGCACCGGGGAGCTGTTTTTT	CASSLNPGQGTGELFF
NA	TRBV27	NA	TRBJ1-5	TGTGCCAGCAGTTTAACAGGAATCCAGCCCCAGCATTTT	CASSLTGIQPQHF
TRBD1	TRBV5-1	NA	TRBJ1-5	TGCGCCAGCAGTTACGAGACAGGGGGGCAACCCCAGCATTTT	CASSYETGGQPQHF
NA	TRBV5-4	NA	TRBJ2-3	TGTGCCAGCAGCTTGAGCACAGATACGCAGTATTTT	CASSLSTDTQYF
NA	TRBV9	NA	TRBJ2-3	TGTGCCAGCAGCGTAGGGACAGCCATTAGCACAGATACGCAGTATTTT	CASSVGTAISTDTQYF
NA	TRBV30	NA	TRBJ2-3	TGTGCCTGGGGAGCCGGGACCGCGAGCACAGATACGCAGTATTTT	CAWGAGTASTDTQYF
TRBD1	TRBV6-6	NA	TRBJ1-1	TGTGCCAGCTCACAGGGGACCAACACTGAAGCTTTCTTT	CASSQGTNTEAFF
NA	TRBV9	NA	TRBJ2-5	TGTGCCAGCAGCGTAACTTCCGACCCAAGCACCGAGACCCAGTACTTC	CASSVTSDPSTETQYF
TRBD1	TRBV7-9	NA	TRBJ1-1	TGTGCCAGCAGCTTAGAGACAGGGCGGGAAACTGAAGCTTTCTTT	CASSLETGRETEAFF
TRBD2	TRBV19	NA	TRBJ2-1	TGTGCCAGTAGTACGATTACTAGCGGGGGATACAATGAGCAGTTCTTC	CASSTITSGGYNEQFF
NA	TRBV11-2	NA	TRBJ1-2	TGTGCCAGCAGCCCTACCCGGACACCGTTCTATGGCTACACCTTC	CASSPTRTPFYGYTF
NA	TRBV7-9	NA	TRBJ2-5	TGTGCCAGCAGCTTAACCGAAGAGACCCAGTACTTC	CASSLTEETQYF
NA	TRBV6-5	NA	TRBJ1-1	TGTGCCAGCAGTTACAGAAGGGGAGGTGAAGCTTTCTTT	CASSYRRGGEAFF
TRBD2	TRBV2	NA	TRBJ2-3	TGTGCCAGCAGTGATGAGCGGGGGGGCGTCACAGATACGCAGTATTTT	CASSDERGGVTDTQYF
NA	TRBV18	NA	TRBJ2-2	TGTGCCAGCTCACAACGCGGGGTAGGAAACACCGGGGAGCTGTTTTTT	CASSQRGVGNTGELFF
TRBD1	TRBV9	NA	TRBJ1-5	TGTGCCAGCGGGACAGGTAGCAATCAGCCCCAGCATTTT	CASGTGSNQPQHF
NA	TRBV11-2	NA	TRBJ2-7	TGTGCCAGCAGCTTAGGGGGTTTAAGGGGAACTTACGAGCAGTACTTC	CASSLGGLRGTYEQYF
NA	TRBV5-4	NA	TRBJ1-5	TGTGCCAGCAGCTTGGAAGGGGTCCAGCCCCAGCATTTT	CASSLEGVQPQHF
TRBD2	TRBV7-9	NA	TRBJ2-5	TGTGCCAGCAGCTTAGATGCTAGCGGCCAGACCCAGTACTTC	CASSLDASGQTQYF
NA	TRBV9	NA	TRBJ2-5	TGTGCCAGCAGCGTCTCCGGGCCCCAAGAGACCCAGTACTTC	CASSVSGPQETQYF
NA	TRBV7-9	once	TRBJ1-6	TGTGCCAGCAGCTCCCCACAGGTTGGGGGGCATAATTCACCCCTCCACTTT	CASSSPQVGGHNSPLHF
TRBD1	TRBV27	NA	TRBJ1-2	TGTGCCAGCAGTTTCGGACAGGGGTATGGCTACACCTTC	CASSFGQGYGYTF
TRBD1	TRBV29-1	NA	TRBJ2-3	TGCAGCGTTCATGGACAGGGACCAGATACGCAGTATTTT	CSVHGQGPDTQYF
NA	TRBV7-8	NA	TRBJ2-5	TGTGCCACCCGGGGGAGTCAAGAGACCCAGTACTTC	CATRGSQETQYF
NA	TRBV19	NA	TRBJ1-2	TGTGCCAGTAGTATCCCCGGTACTCCGGATGGCTACACCTTC	CASSIPGTPDGYTF
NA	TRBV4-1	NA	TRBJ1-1	TGCGCCAGCAGCCAACCTAATGAGAACACTGAAGCTTTCTTT	CASSQPNENTEAFF
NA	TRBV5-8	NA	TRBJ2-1	TGTGCCAGCAGCTTGTCGGCAGCTTACAATGAGCAGTTCTTC	CASSLSAAYNEQFF
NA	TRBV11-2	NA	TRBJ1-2	TGTGCCAGCAGCTTGGCTAACTATGGCTACACCTTC	CASSLANYGYTF
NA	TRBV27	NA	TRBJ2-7	TGTGCCAGCAGTTTAAACGGGGCAAATTCCTACGAGCAGTACTTC	CASSLNGANSYEQYF
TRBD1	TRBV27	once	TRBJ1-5	TGTGCCAGCAGTTTATCGGGACAGGGAATACAGCCCCAGCATTTT	CASSLSGQGIQPQHF
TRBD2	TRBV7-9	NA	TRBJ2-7	TGTGCCAGCAGCCCAAGCGGGACGTCGGGCTCCGAGCAGTACTTC	CASSPSGTSGSEQYF
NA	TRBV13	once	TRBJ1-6	TGTGCCAGCAGCTTAGGGGTAAGCTCCTATAATTCACCCCTCCACTTT	CASSLGVSSYNSPLHF